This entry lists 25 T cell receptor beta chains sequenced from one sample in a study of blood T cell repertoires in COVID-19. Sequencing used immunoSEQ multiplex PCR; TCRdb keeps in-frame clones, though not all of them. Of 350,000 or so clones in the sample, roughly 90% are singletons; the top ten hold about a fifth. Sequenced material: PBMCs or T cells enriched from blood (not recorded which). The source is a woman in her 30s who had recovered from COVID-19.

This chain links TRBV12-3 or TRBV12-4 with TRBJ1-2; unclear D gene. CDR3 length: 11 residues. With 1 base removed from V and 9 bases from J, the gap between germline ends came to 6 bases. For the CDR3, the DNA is TGTGCCAGCAGTTTAGGCGGGAGCTACACCTTC. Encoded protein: CASSLGGSYTF.

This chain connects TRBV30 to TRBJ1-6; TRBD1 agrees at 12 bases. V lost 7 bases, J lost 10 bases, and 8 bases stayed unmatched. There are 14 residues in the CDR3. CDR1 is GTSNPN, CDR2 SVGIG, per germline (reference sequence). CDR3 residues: CALNSGQGASPLHF. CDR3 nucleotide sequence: TGTGCCTTGAACTCGGGACAGGGGGCATCACCCCTCCACTTT.

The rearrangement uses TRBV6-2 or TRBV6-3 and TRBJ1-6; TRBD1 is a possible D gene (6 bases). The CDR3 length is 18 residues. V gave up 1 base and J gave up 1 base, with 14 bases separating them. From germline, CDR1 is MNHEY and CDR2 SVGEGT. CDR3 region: CASSYFPGEASYNSPLHF. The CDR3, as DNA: TGTGCCAGCAGTTACTTTCCAGGGGAAGCTTCCTATAATTCACCCCTCCACTTT.

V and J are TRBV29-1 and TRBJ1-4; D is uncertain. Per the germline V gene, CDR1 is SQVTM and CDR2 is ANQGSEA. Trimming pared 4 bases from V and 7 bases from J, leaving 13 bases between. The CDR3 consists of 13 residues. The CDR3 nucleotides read TGCAGCGTTGTTCCGCAGTCTTCTGAAAAACTGTTTTTT. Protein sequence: CSVVPQSSEKLFF.

DNA of the CDR3: TGTGCCAGCACCTCCTTATCCCCCTACGAGCAGTACTTC. The encoded protein is CASTSLSPYEQYF. V usage is TRBV6-5 and J usage is TRBJ2-7; no firm D call. Germline-derived CDR1 and CDR2 are MNHEY and SVGAGI. The length of the CDR3 is 13 residues. V was shortened by 7 bases and J by 2 bases, with 12 bases between the two germline ends.

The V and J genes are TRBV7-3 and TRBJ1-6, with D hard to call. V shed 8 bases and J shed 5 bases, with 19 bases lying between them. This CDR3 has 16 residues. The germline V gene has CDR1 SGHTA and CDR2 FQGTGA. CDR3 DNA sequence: TGTGCCAGCTTCGGGCCGAACCTAGCTAATAATTCACCCCTCCACTTT. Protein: CASFGPNLANNSPLHF.

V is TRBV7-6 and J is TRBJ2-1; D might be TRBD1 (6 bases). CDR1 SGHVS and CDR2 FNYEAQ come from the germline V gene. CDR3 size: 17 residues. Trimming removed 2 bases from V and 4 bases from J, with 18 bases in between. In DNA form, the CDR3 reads TGTGCCAGCAGCTTACCACAGGACAGCTGGAGGTACAATGAGCAGTTCTTC. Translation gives CASSLPQDSWRYNEQFF.

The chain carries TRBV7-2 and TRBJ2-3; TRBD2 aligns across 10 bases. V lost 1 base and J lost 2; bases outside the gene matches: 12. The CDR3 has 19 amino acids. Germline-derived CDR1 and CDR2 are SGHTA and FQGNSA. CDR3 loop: CASSLDPYLAGANTDTQYF. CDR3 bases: TGTGCCAGCAGCTTAGACCCATACCTAGCGGGAGCAAACACAGATACGCAGTATTTT.

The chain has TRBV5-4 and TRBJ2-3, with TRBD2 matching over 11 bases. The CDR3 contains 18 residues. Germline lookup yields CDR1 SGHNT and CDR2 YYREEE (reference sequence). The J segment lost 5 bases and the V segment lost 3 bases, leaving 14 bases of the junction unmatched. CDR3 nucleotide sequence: TGTGCCAGCAGCTCGAAAGTGAGCCGTAGCGGGGGGGGAGATACGCAGTATTTT. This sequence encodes CASSSKVSRSGGGDTQYF. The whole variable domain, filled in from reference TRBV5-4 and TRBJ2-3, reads ETGVTQSPTHLIKTRGQQVTLRCSSQSGHNTVSWYQQALGQGPQFIFQYYREEENGRGNFPPRFSGLQFPNYSSELNVNALELDDSALYLCASSSKVSRSGGGDTQYFGPGTRLTVL.

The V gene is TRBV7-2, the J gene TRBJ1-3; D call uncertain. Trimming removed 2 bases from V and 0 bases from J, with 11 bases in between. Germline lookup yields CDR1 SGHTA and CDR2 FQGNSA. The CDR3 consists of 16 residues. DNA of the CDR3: TGTGCCAGCAGCTTAAAGGAGGCGAACTCTGGAAACACCATATATTTT. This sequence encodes CASSLKEANSGNTIYF.

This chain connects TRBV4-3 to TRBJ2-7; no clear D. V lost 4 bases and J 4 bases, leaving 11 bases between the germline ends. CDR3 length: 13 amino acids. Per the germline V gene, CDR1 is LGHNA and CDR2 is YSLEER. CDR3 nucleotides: TGCGCCAGCAGCCCCTTCTCCGGTTACGAGCAGTACTTC. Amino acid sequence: CASSPFSGYEQYF.

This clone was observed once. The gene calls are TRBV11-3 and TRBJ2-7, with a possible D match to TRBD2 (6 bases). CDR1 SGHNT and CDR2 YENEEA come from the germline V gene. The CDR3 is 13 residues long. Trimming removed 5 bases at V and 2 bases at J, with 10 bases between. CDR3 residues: CASSGGVAYEQYF. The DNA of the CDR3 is TGTGCCAGCAGCGGCGGGGTTGCCTACGAGCAGTACTTC.

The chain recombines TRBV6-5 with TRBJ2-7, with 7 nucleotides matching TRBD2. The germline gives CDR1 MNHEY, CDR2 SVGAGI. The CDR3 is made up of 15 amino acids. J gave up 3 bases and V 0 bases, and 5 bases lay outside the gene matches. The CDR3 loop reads CASSYSGGNLYEQYF. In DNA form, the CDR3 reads TGTGCCAGCAGTTACTCGGGAGGGAACCTCTACGAGCAGTACTTC.

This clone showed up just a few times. Written as DNA, the CDR3 is TGTGCCACCAGTGACCCCGGGACAGGGGTGGGCGAGCAGTACTTC. This sequence encodes CATSDPGTGVGEQYF. The chain combines TRBV24-1 with TRBJ2-7; TRBD1 agrees at 10 bases. From germline, CDR1 is KGHDR and CDR2 SFDVKD. V lost 4 bases to trimming and J lost 6 bases; unmatched junction nucleotides: 8. The CDR3 is made up of 15 amino acids.

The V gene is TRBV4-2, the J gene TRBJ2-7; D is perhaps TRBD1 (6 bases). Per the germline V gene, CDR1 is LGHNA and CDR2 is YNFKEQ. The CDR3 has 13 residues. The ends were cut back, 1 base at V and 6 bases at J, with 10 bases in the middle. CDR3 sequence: CASSQVSGVEQYF. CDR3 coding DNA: TGTGCCAGCAGCCAAGTGTCAGGGGTCGAGCAGTACTTC.

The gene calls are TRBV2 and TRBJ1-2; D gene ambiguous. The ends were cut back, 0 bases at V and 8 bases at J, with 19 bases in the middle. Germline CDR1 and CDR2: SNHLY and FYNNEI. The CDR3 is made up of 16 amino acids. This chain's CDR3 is CASSEALLREVLGYTF. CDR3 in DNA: TGTGCCAGCAGTGAAGCGCTTCTCCGGGAGGTCTTGGGCTACACCTTC.

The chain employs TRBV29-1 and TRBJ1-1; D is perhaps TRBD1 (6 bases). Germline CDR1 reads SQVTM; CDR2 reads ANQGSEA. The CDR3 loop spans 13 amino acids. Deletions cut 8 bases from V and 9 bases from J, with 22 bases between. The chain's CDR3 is CSLPGSQGRKAFF. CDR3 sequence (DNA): TGCAGCCTTCCCGGATCCCAGGGGAGAAAAGCTTTCTTT.

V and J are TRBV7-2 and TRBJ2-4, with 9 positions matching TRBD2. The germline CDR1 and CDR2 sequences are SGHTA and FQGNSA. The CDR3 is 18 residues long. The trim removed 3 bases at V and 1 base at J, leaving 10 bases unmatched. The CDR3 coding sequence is TGTGCCAGCAGCTTCTTTGCGGGGGGGCCGCTCGCCAAAAACATTCAGTACTTC. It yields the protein CASSFFAGGPLAKNIQYF.

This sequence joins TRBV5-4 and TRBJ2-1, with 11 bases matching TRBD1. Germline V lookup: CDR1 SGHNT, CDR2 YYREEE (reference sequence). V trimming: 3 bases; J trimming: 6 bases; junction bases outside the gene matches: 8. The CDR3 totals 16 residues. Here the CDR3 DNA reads TGTGCCAGCAGCTGGACAGGGGGCCCCCGGGGCAATGAGCAGTTCTTC. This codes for CASSWTGGPRGNEQFF.

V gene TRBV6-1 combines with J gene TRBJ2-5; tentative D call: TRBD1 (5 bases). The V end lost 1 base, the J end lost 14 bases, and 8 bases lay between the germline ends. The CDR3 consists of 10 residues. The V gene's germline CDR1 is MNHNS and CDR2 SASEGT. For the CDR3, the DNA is TGTGCCAGCAGTGAAGAACAGGCTTACTTC. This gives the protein CASSEEQAYF.

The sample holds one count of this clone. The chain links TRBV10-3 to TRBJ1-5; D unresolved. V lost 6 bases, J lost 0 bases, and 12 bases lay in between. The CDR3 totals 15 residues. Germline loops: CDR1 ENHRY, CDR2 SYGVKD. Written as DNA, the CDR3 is TGTGCCATCAGCCTCGACTCATATAGCAATCAGCCCCAGCATTTT. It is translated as CAISLDSYSNQPQHF.

The CDR3: CAVLNRVTRNTEAFF. The CDR3 coding sequence is TGCGCCGTCTTGAACAGGGTCACGAGGAACACTGAAGCTTTCTTT. The chain recombines TRBV10-1 with TRBJ1-1; possible D gene TRBD1, 6 bases. The CDR3 is 15 amino acids. Deletions cut 11 bases from V and 1 base from J, with 20 bases between. Germline V gives CDR1 WNHNN, CDR2 SYGVQD (reference sequence).

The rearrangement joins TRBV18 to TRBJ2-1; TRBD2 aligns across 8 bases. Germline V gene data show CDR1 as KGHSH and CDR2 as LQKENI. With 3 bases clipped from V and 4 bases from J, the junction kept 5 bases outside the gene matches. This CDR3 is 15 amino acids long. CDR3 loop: CASSPTGGLYNEQFF. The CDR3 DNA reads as TGTGCCAGCTCACCTACGGGAGGGCTTTACAATGAGCAGTTCTTC.

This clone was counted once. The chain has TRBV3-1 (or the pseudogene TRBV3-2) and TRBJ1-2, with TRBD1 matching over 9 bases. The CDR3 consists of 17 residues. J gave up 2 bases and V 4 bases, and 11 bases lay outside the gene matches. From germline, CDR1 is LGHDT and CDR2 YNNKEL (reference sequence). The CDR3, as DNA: TGTGCCAGCAGCCTATCAGCCCTCGGACAGGGGAACTATGGCTACACCTTC. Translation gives CASSLSALGQGNYGYTF.

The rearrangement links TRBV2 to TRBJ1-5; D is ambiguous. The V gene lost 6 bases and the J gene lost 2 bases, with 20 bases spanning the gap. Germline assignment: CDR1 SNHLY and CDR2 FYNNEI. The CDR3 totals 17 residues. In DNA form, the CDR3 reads TGTGCCAGCAGCGACGAACTCGGGAGAAGAGGCAATCAGCCCCAGCATTTT. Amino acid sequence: CASSDELGRRGNQPQHF.